This T cell receptor (beta chain) stems from a study of T-cell reconstitution after alpha-beta-depleted transplantation in children. This clonotype was counted at least ten times. The antigen remains unidentified. Construction of the TCRbeta library involved unique molecular identifiers. MiXCR, run by TCRdb on the PCR reads, gives a single entry per CDR3 protein. This sample has fewer than 700,000 distinct CDR3 sequences, with under 30% found just once. Points from the study as a whole: A year had passed since transplant, and T-cell counts and diversity by then came mostly from newly produced T cells. Surviving recipient T cells and intrathymic progenitors accounted for some patients' high TCRbeta diversity at day 60. There were reportedly several hundred expanded graft clones from which alpha-beta T cells came about two months after transplant.

Trimming removed 1 base from V and 0 bases from J, with 13 bases in between. From germline, CDR1 is ENHRY and CDR2 SYGVKD. This CDR3 has 17 amino acids. Sample: PBMCs, mostly from graft donor cells, taken 360 days after TCRalphabeta/CD19-depleted stem cell transplant. The receptor was isolated from a boy under two years old who had a stem cell transplant for acute myeloid leukemia, so the T cells may come from the graft donor. The chain links TRBV10-3 to TRBJ2-4; D is possibly TRBD1 or TRBD2 (5 bases each). CDR3 DNA sequence: TGTGCCATCAGTGAGTTGATGGGGGACCTAGCCAAAAACATTCAGTACTTC. Its protein product is CAISELMGDLAKNIQYF.